This TCR beta chain originates from a study of cytomegalovirus exposure and HLA in healthy donors. General study results and limits: 150 to 200 TCR beta chains were listed as cytomegalovirus-associated.

Only in-frame clones appear in the TCRdb table, and some are missing; sequencing was by immunoSEQ multiplex PCR. The repertoire holds about 130,000 clones, 80% to 90% seen once, with 8% to 9.5% in the top ten. Of note for this clone: Its antigen is unknown.

CDR1 is MDHEN and CDR2 is SYDVKM in the germline V gene. The CDR3 consists of 15 residues. V was clipped by 5 bases and J by 6 bases; unmatched bases: 7. The chain uses TRBV28 and TRBJ1-4, with 9 bases that match TRBD1. The sequence was collected from a woman between 18 and 29 years old in good health and CMV-seropositive. Sequencing used PBMCs. The CDR3 loop reads CASSPLQGAHEKLFF. Here the CDR3 DNA reads TGTGCCAGCAGTCCCTTACAGGGGGCACATGAAAAACTGTTTTTT.